The 16 T cell receptor beta chains below come from one sample, sequenced in a study of cytomegalovirus exposure and HLA in healthy donors. With 60 Vbeta and 13 Jbeta primers, the PCR was carried out. This table comes from immunoSEQ multiplex PCR, and its TCRdb copy is limited to in-frame clones, with some not included. Here the sample spans about 160,000 clones, approximately 77% being singletons. Input material: PBMCs. Receptors were obtained from a man younger than 40 in good health and CMV-seropositive.

This chain joins TRBV7-2 and TRBJ1-5; TRBD1 matches 7 bases. CDR1 is SGHTA and CDR2 is FQGNSA in the germline V gene. V was pared by 3 bases and J by 9 bases, with 5 bases of the junction left unmatched. The CDR3 length is 13 residues. CDR3 sequence (DNA): TGTGCCAGCAGCTTGACAGGGACCACGCCCCAGCATTTT. This translates into CASSLTGTTPQHF.

The chain combines TRBV10-1 with TRBJ1-6; D is undetermined. Germline-derived CDR1 and CDR2 are WNHNN and SYGVQD (reference sequence). This CDR3 region has 13 residues. V was clipped by 6 bases and J by 6 bases, with 9 bases between them. CDR3 nucleotides: TGCGCCAGCAGCTTCAGCGTTAATTCACCCCTCCACTTT. Protein product: CASSFSVNSPLHF.

Only one count was recorded for this clone. The chain recombines TRBV9 with TRBJ2-7; D possibly corresponds to TRBD1 (6 bases). The CDR3 extends over 16 amino acids. CDR1 and CDR2 (germline): SGDLS, YYNGEE. V dropped 3 bases and J dropped 0 bases, with 16 bases sitting between them. CDR3 in amino acids: CASSATGEVSSYEQYF. The CDR3 DNA sequence: TGTGCCAGCAGCGCGACAGGAGAGGTTAGCTCCTACGAGCAGTACTTC.

Regarding this clone: The sample contains more than one DNA sequence encoding this CDR3. The rearrangement joins TRBV28 to TRBJ2-7; D is ambiguous. CDR1 is MDHEN, CDR2 SYDVKM, per germline. V lost 4 bases to trimming and J lost 4 bases, with 8 bases between them. The CDR3 covers 12 residues. CDR3 sequence reads: CASSSRGYEQYF. The DNA of the CDR3 is TGTGCCAGCAGTTCGCGAGGATACGAGCAGTACTTC.

The V gene is TRBV6-5, the J gene TRBJ1-2; a possible D gene is TRBD1 (6 bases). CDR1 and CDR2 from the germline V gene are MNHEY and SVGAGI. The germline V and J ends were trimmed by 0 bases and 7 bases, with 12 bases remaining between them. This CDR3 comprises 14 residues. Here the CDR3 reads CASSYSMQGLGYTF. In DNA form, the CDR3 reads TGTGCCAGCAGTTACTCGATGCAGGGGCTTGGCTACACCTTC.

The J gene is TRBJ2-5, the V gene TRBV30; 12 bases agree with TRBD1. CDR1 and CDR2 from the germline V gene are GTSNPN and SVGIG (reference sequence). This CDR3 comprises 16 residues. Unmatched junction bases numbered 14, after V lost 1 base and J lost 11 bases. The CDR3 here is CAWSGSPGQGAREQYF. The CDR3 DNA is TGTGCCTGGAGTGGGTCCCCGGGACAGGGGGCGAGGGAGCAGTACTTC.

The rearrangement joins TRBV30 to TRBJ1-4; no definite D call. Germline loops: CDR1 GTSNPN, CDR2 SVGIG (reference sequence). Trimming left V 0 bases short and J 8 bases short, with 10 bases between. This CDR3 contains 13 residues. DNA of the CDR3: TGTGCCTGGAGTGTAGCTCCCGCAGAAAAACTGTTTTTT. This codes for CAWSVAPAEKLFF.

The chain combines TRBV6-6 with TRBJ2-7; D is ambiguous. Germline values: CDR1 MNHNY, CDR2 SVGAGI (reference sequence). V was cut by 8 bases and J by 4 bases, with 15 bases left in between. The length of the CDR3 is 13 residues. DNA of the CDR3: TGTGCCAGCGCACCCCCAGAATGGTACGAGCAGTACTTC. Translated: CASAPPEWYEQYF.

V and J are TRBV5-1 and TRBJ2-1, with D possibly being TRBD2 (6 bases). Germline V gives CDR1 SGHRS, CDR2 YFSETQ. V shed 8 bases and J shed 9 bases, with 21 bases lying between them. The CDR3 has 14 residues. DNA for the CDR3: TGCGCCAGTAGCGGAGGGGAGAATAGGGGTGAGCAGTTCTTC. Its protein is CASSGGENRGEQFF.

This chain joins TRBV9 and TRBJ2-7, with TRBD1 matching 9 bases. V gave up 4 bases and J gave up 0 bases; unmatched junction bases: 8. Germline V lookup: CDR1 SGDLS, CDR2 YYNGEE. The CDR3 runs 16 residues. The CDR3 region has the DNA TGTGCCAGCAGCTCCCGGGACAGGGCGAGCTCCTACGAGCAGTACTTC. This sequence encodes CASSSRDRASSYEQYF.

The sample holds one count of this clone. The chain couples TRBV27 to TRBJ2-7; D might be TRBD2 (5 bases). Per the germline V gene, CDR1 is MNHEY and CDR2 is SMNVEV (reference sequence). The ends were cut back, 0 bases at V and 2 bases at J, with 11 bases in the middle. This CDR3 has 15 amino acids. The CDR3 loop is CASSLSLGEPYEQYF. The CDR3 coding sequence is TGTGCCAGCAGTTTATCGCTCGGGGAACCCTACGAGCAGTACTTC.

The chain combines TRBV30 with TRBJ1-2; tentatively, D is TRBD1 (5 bases). CDR1 and CDR2 (germline): GTSNPN, SVGIG (reference sequence). Trimming left V 5 bases short and J 8 bases short, with 18 bases between. The CDR3 is 13 amino acids. The CDR3: CAWAIDSYLGYTF. CDR3 DNA: TGTGCCTGGGCCATCGACAGCTACTTAGGCTACACCTTC.

The rearrangement links TRBV30 to TRBJ2-5; D is possibly TRBD2 (7 bases). This CDR3 has 14 amino acids. With 7 bases removed from V and 5 bases from J, the gap between germline ends came to 20 bases. Germline V gene data show CDR1 as GTSNPN and CDR2 as SVGIG (reference sequence). CDR3 sequence reads: CALDSGGAWETQYF. The CDR3 DNA reads TGTGCCTTGGATTCGGGGGGCGCCTGGGAGACCCAGTACTTC.

CDR3 DNA: TGCGCCAGCAGCTGGGCGGGGGAGGACACTGAAGCTTTCTTT. Translated: CASSWAGEDTEAFF. The chain carries TRBV5-1 and TRBJ1-1; a weak D match, TRBD1 (5 bases). Looked up from germline, CDR1 is SGHRS and CDR2 is YFSETQ. This CDR3 region has 14 residues. V was pared by 3 bases and J by 3 bases, with 12 bases between. The variable domain in full, completed from reference TRBV5-1 and TRBJ1-1, reads KAGVTQTPRYLIKTRGQQVTLSCSPISGHRSVSWYQQTPGQGLQFLFEYFSETQRNKGNFPGRFSGRQFSNSRSEMNVSTLELGDSALYLCASSWAGEDTEAFFGQGTRLTVV.

The genes are TRBV9 and TRBJ2-5, with D perhaps matching TRBD1 (5 bases). The length of the CDR3 is 14 residues. The V end lost 0 bases, the J end lost 5 bases, and 11 bases lay between the germline ends. Germline V gene lookup returns CDR1 SGDLS and CDR2 YYNGEE. The DNA of the CDR3 is TGTGCCAGCAGCGTAGCTACAGGTTACGAGACCCAGTACTTC. As protein: CASSVATGYETQYF. Full variable domain (rest looked up from reference TRBV9 and TRBJ2-5): DSGVTQTPKHLITATGQRVTLRCSPRSGDLSVYWYQQSLDQGLQFLIQYYNGEERAKGNILERFSAQQFPDLHSELNLSSLELGDSALYFCASSVATGYETQYFGPGTRLLVL.

The rearrangement uses TRBV4-1 and TRBJ2-4; tentative D call: TRBD1 (7 bases). Trimming shortened V by 2 bases and J by 0 bases, and 14 bases separated the two germline ends. The CDR3 contains 17 residues. Looked up from germline, CDR1 is MGHRA and CDR2 is YSYEKL. CDR3 sequence: CASSQQDREEAKNIQYF. The DNA of the CDR3 is TGCGCCAGCAGCCAACAAGACAGGGAGGAAGCCAAAAACATTCAGTACTTC.